This T cell receptor beta chain was recorded in a study of T cells in tumors after PD-1 blockade. The wider study: No patient had prior checkpoint blockade, systemic immunosuppression, or radiotherapy within 4 weeks. Some patients also took daily vismodegib 150 mg during anti-PD-1 treatment. Patients received pembrolizumab 200 mg every 3 weeks or cemiplimab 350 mg every 2 weeks. Findings and caveats of the study: Around 45% of tumor TCR clonotypes were also found in blood.

Germline assignment: CDR1 KGHSH and CDR2 LQKENI. The V and J ends lost 6 bases and 8 bases, in that order; junction bases with no gene match: 10. CDR3 size: 14 residues. Sequencing used immunoSEQ multiplex PCR; TCRdb keeps in-frame clones, though not all of them. The sample includes around 50,000 clones, 75% to 85% seen only once; the top ten take around 17%. Comments on this clone: No antigen is known for it.

The chain has TRBV18 and TRBJ1-1; 9 bases fit TRBD1. The clonotype originates from a human donor with basal cell carcinoma. The sample in question was PBMCs, obtained before anti-PD-1 treatment. The CDR3 loop is CASSKEPGQGEAFF. In DNA form, the CDR3 reads TGTGCCAGCTCCAAGGAGCCGGGACAGGGAGAAGCTTTCTTT.